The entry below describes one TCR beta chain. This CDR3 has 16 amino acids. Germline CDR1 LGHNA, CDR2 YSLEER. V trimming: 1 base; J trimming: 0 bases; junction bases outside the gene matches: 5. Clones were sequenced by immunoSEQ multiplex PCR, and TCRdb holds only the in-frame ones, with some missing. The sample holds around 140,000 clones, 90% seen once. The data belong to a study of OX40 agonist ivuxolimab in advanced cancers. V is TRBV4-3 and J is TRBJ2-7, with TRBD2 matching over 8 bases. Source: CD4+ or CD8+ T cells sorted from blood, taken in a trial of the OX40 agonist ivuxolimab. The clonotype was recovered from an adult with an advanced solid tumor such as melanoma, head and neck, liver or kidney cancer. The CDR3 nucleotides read TGCGCCAGCAGCCAAGGGCGCGGGGGGAGCTCCTACGAGCAGTACTTC. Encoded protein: CASSQGRGGSSYEQYF.